A single sample gave rise to the 26 T cell receptor beta chains below, sequenced in a study of T cells in localized non-small cell lung cancer. TCRdb keeps only in-frame clones here, not all; method: immunoSEQ multiplex PCR. The repertoire holds 10,000 to 13,000 clones, with about 73% as singletons. Specimen: peripheral blood, collected before any cancer treatment. The receptors stem from a male donor older than 55 with stage I lung adenocarcinoma.

V gene TRBV10-3 combines with J gene TRBJ2-5; 7 nucleotides align to TRBD1. This CDR3 is built from 15 residues. V shed 10 bases and J 5 bases; nucleotides not matched to a gene: 16. Germline V CDR1 and CDR2: ENHRY, SYGVKD. The DNA for the CDR3 is TGTGCCACCAGGAGAGATACAGGGGCCGCGGAGACCCAGTACTTC. This sequence encodes CATRRDTGAAETQYF.

Only one count was recorded for this clone. The chain is built from TRBV7-3 and TRBJ2-7; D gene ambiguous. The CDR3 has 14 residues. V dropped 2 bases and J dropped 2 bases, with 10 bases sitting between them. Germline V gives CDR1 SGHTA, CDR2 FQGTGA. The CDR3 coding sequence is TGTGCCAGCAGCTTACAACCTGGCGCCTACGAGCAGTACTTC. Protein product: CASSLQPGAYEQYF.

This chain links TRBV7-8 with TRBJ2-3; tentatively, D is TRBD2 (8 bases). V gave up 5 bases and J gave up 6 bases, with 15 bases separating them. This CDR3 spans 14 amino acids. Germline-derived CDR1 and CDR2 are SGHVS and FQNEAQ. DNA of the CDR3: TGTGCCAGCAGCCCCGGGAGGGGGCGGGATACGCAGTATTTT. This gives the protein CASSPGRGRDTQYF.

The chain is built from TRBV2 and TRBJ1-5; TRBD1 matches 7 bases. Germline CDR1 is SNHLY and CDR2 is FYNNEI. The CDR3 has 14 amino acids. J gave up 6 bases and V 4 bases, and 6 bases lay outside the gene matches. CDR3 sequence (DNA): TGTGCCAGCAGTGCCGCAGGGGGTAGTCAGCCCCAGCATTTT. It specifies CASSAAGGSQPQHF.

The V call is TRBV10-1, the J call TRBJ2-5; the match to TRBD1 covers 7 bases. Germline V gene lookup returns CDR1 WNHNN and CDR2 SYGVQD (reference sequence). The CDR3 extends over 15 amino acids. The junction had 11 bases not matched to a gene; V was cut back by 6 bases and J by 4 bases. In DNA, the CDR3 is TGCGCCAGCAGCCTCTCGACAGGGAAGGGAGAGACCCAGTACTTC. It yields the protein CASSLSTGKGETQYF.

This rearrangement joins TRBV6-5 to TRBJ1-2; 9 bases align to TRBD1. Germline V gene data show CDR1 as MNHEY and CDR2 as SVGAGI. The CDR3 runs 15 residues. Trimming at V came to 6 bases and at J to 4 bases, leaving 9 bases not matched to a gene. CDR3 coding DNA: TGTGCCAGCAGGAAACAGGGACAGGGTACCTATGGCTACACCTTC. This gives the protein CASRKQGQGTYGYTF.

The chain is built from TRBV18 and TRBJ1-2; D is possibly TRBD1 (6 bases). This CDR3 has 13 residues. Trimming removed 9 bases at V and 6 bases at J, with 17 bases between. Germline V gene data show CDR1 as KGHSH and CDR2 as LQKENI. The CDR3 protein is CASTLGYRDGYTF. As DNA, the CDR3 is TGTGCCAGTACACTGGGGTACAGGGATGGCTACACCTTC.

This clone was seen more than once but under ten times. The CDR3 here is CASSLNIPGNTEAFF. The DNA of the CDR3 is TGCGCCAGCAGCTTGAACATCCCGGGAAACACTGAAGCTTTCTTT. The J gene is TRBJ1-1, the V gene TRBV5-1; no reliable D call. CDR1 and CDR2 from the germline V gene are SGHRS and YFSETQ. V lost 1 base and J lost 2, with 12 bases in between. This CDR3 is 15 amino acids long.

This chain joins TRBV7-2 and TRBJ2-2, with 12 bases that match TRBD2. There are 17 residues in the CDR3. Trimming removed 0 bases from V and 7 bases from J; junction bases left unmatched: 6. Looked up from germline, CDR1 is SGHTA and CDR2 is FQGNSA. For the CDR3, the DNA is TGTGCCAGCAGCTTAGCGCCTAGCGGGGGGGCCGACGGGGAGCTGTTTTTT. This sequence encodes CASSLAPSGGADGELFF.

The chain has TRBV19 and TRBJ1-1; a possible D gene is TRBD1 (6 bases). Trimming took 3 bases from V and 2 from J, leaving 10 bases between them. This CDR3 is built from 14 residues. The V gene's germline CDR1 is LNHDA and CDR2 SQIVND (reference sequence). The chain's CDR3 is CASSIRGGNTEAFF. The CDR3 region has the DNA TGTGCCAGTAGTATCCGCGGGGGCAACACTGAAGCTTTCTTT.

This clone was seen more than once but under ten times. The rearrangement links TRBV15 to TRBJ2-6, with D unresolved. The CDR3 sequence is 15 residues long. CDR1 and CDR2 (germline): LNHNV, YYDKDF (reference sequence). V was cut by 0 bases and J by 0 bases, with 3 bases left in between. The CDR3 loop reads CATSRDRSGANVLTF. The DNA for the CDR3 is TGTGCCACCAGCAGAGATCGCTCTGGGGCCAACGTCCTGACTTTC.

This chain connects TRBV5-1 to TRBJ1-1; the D gene is possibly TRBD1 (6 bases). V lost 1 base and J lost 0, with 10 bases in between. The CDR3 is made up of 15 amino acids. CDR1 and CDR2 (germline): SGHRS, YFSETQ. In DNA, the CDR3 is TGCGCCAGCAGCTTGATGGACAGATTGAACACTGAAGCTTTCTTT. Translated: CASSLMDRLNTEAFF.

V gene TRBV19 combines with J gene TRBJ2-2, with D perhaps matching TRBD1 or TRBD2 (5 bases each). V was pared by 3 bases and J by 2 bases, with 10 bases between. The CDR3 spans 15 residues. Germline CDR1 LNHDA, CDR2 SQIVND (reference sequence). The CDR3 region is CASSIGTVNTGELFF. The DNA of the CDR3 is TGTGCCAGTAGTATCGGGACGGTAAACACCGGGGAGCTGTTTTTT.

This chain uses TRBV18 with TRBJ1-2; 7 bases fit TRBD1. Germline CDR1 KGHSH, CDR2 LQKENI. V was clipped by 3 bases and J by 8 bases; unmatched bases: 9. This CDR3 contains 14 residues. CDR3 coding DNA: TGTGCCAGCTCACCGCCCCCAGGGGGTGAGGGCTACACCTTC. Amino acids: CASSPPPGGEGYTF.

The chain is built from TRBV11-2 and TRBJ1-1, with D unresolved. V was cut by 2 bases and J by 5 bases, with 9 bases left in between. The germline CDR1 and CDR2 sequences are SGHAT and FQNNGV. CDR3 length equals 13 residues. CDR3 nucleotide sequence: TGTGCCAGCAGCTTACTAAGTCGGACTGAAGCTTTCTTT. This sequence encodes CASSLLSRTEAFF.

The chain employs TRBV12-5 and TRBJ1-3; D gene uncertain. Trimming pared 4 bases from V and 1 base from J, leaving 14 bases between. Germline V CDR1 and CDR2: LGHNT, FRNRAP. The CDR3 extends over 16 amino acids. CDR3 region: CASGYFAGSSGNTIYF. Written as DNA, the CDR3 is TGTGCTAGTGGTTATTTCGCGGGGTCTTCTGGAAACACCATATATTTT.

This clone was detected only once. The genes are TRBV19 and TRBJ2-3; 7 bases are a match to TRBD1. The CDR3 loop spans 14 amino acids. V shed 5 bases and J 2 bases; nucleotides not matched to a gene: 4. CDR1 LNHDA and CDR2 SQIVND come from the germline V gene (reference sequence). CDR3 coding DNA: TGTGCCAGTAGTCTCGGACAGGTCACAGATACGCAGTATTTT. Protein: CASSLGQVTDTQYF.

The chain has TRBV20-1 and TRBJ2-5; D is perhaps TRBD1 (5 bases). There are 11 residues in the CDR3. Germline loops: CDR1 DFQATT, CDR2 SNEGSKA (reference sequence). The CDR3 is CTNRRQETQYF. In DNA form, the CDR3 reads TGCACCAACAGGAGACAAGAGACCCAGTACTTC.

V is TRBV19 and J is TRBJ2-1, with TRBD2 identical over 10 bases. The CDR3 covers 15 residues. V shed 7 bases, J shed 0 bases, and the junction held 3 bases outside the gene matches. Germline CDR1 and CDR2: LNHDA and SQIVND (reference sequence). The CDR3 DNA sequence: TGTGCCAGTAACCCTAGCGGGAGCTCCTACAATGAGCAGTTCTTC. Amino acids: CASNPSGSSYNEQFF. Full variable domain (remainder filled in from reference TRBV19 and TRBJ2-1): DGGITQSPKYLFRKEGQNVTLSCEQNLNHDAMYWYRQDPGQGLRLIYYSQIVNDFQKGDIAEGYSVSREKKESFPLTVTSAQKNPTAFYLCASNPSGSSYNEQFFGPGTRLTVL.

This chain joins TRBV6-6 and TRBJ2-5, with a tentative D call TRBD2 (6 bases). The DNA end is more similar to TRBJ2-7, so the J call may be wrong. In germline, CDR1 is MNHNY, CDR2 SVGAGI (reference sequence). The CDR3 has 13 amino acids. The CDR3 nucleotides are TGTGCCAGCAGTTTCGGGAGCTCCTACGAGCAGTACTTC. This codes for CASSFGSSYEQYF.

Sample share makes this clone medium-sized. This chain uses TRBV7-3 with TRBJ1-1; D is ambiguous. The CDR3 has 13 residues. V lost 1 base, J lost 0 bases, and 3 bases lay in between. Looked up from germline, CDR1 is SGHTA and CDR2 is FQGTGA. The CDR3 DNA sequence: TGTGCCAGCAGCTTAAGAATGAACACTGAAGCTTTCTTT. Amino acids: CASSLRMNTEAFF.

The J gene is TRBJ1-1, the V gene TRBV6-5; D may be TRBD1 (6 bases). Between the trimmed V and J ends, which lost 6 bases and 1 base, there was a span of 15 bases. This CDR3 comprises 15 residues. In germline, CDR1 is MNHEY, CDR2 SVGAGI. The CDR3 protein is CASSPDRIRNTEAFF. The CDR3 region has the DNA TGTGCCAGCAGCCCCGACAGGATTCGGAACACTGAAGCTTTCTTT.

The chain joins TRBV5-1 to TRBJ1-1; TRBD1 is a possible D gene (5 bases). The CDR3 runs to 13 residues. Germline values: CDR1 SGHRS, CDR2 YFSETQ. The V and J ends lost 6 bases and 3 bases respectively, with 12 bases between them. The CDR3 DNA reads TGCGCCAGCATGTGGGACGCATACACTGAAGCTTTCTTT. Amino acid sequence: CASMWDAYTEAFF.

The chain employs TRBV19 and TRBJ2-3; 12 nucleotides line up with TRBD2. This CDR3 is 15 amino acids long. Germline CDR1 reads LNHDA; CDR2 reads SQIVND (reference sequence). Trimming took 5 bases from V and 5 from J; bases not matched to a gene: 5. The CDR3, as DNA: TGTGCCAGTAGTCCGAGGACTAGCGGGAAAGATACGCAGTATTTT. Amino acid sequence: CASSPRTSGKDTQYF.

The V call is TRBV6-1, the J call TRBJ2-6, with D possibly being TRBD1 or TRBD2 (6 bases each). V was trimmed by 6 bases and J by 0 bases, leaving 9 bases between them. Per the germline V gene, CDR1 is MNHNS and CDR2 is SASEGT. CDR3 length equals 15 residues. The CDR3 sequence: CASSGGGSGANVLTF. CDR3 DNA sequence: TGTGCCAGCAGCGGAGGGGGCTCTGGGGCCAACGTCCTGACTTTC.

The chain is built from TRBV14 and TRBJ1-2; D may be TRBD1 (5 bases). From germline, CDR1 is SGHDN and CDR2 FVKESK. This CDR3 contains 14 residues. Trimming stripped 2 bases from V and 6 bases from J, with 13 bases between. In nucleotides, the CDR3 is TGTGCCAGCAGCCAATCCCGGGAGGGGAATGGCTACACCTTC. Amino acid sequence: CASSQSREGNGYTF.